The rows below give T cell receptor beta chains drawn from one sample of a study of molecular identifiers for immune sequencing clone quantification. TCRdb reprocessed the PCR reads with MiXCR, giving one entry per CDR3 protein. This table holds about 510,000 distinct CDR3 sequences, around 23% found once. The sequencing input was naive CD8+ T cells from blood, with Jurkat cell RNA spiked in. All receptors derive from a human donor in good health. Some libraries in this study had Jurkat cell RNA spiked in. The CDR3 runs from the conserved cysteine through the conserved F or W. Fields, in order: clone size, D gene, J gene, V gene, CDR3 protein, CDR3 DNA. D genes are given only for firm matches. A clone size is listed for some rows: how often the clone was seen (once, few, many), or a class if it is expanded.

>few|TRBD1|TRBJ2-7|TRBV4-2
CASSHSSGTASYEQYF
TGTGCCAGCAGCCATTCCTCCGGGACAGCCTCCTACGAGCAGTACTTC
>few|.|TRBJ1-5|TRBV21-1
CASPFGTDQPQHF
TGTGCCAGCCCGTTTGGAACCGATCAGCCCCAGCATTTT
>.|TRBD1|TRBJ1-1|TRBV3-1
CASSRPGQGGLDTEAFF
TGTGCCAGCAGCCGACCGGGACAGGGAGGTTTGGACACTGAAGCTTTCTTT
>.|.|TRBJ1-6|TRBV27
CASSLIGGRNSPLHF
TGTGCCAGCAGTTTAATTGGGGGGAGGAATTCACCCCTCCACTTT
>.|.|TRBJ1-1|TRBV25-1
CASSEFAGMGTEAFF
TGTGCCAGCAGTGAATTCGCAGGGATGGGCACTGAAGCTTTCTTT
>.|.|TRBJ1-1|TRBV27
CASRLSRATEAFF
TGTGCCAGCCGCCTGTCGCGGGCCACTGAAGCTTTCTTT
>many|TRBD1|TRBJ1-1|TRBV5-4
CASSLGDSYTEAFF
TGTGCCAGCAGCTTGGGGGACAGTTACACTGAAGCTTTCTTT
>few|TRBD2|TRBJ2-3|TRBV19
CASTAGGSDTQYF
TGTGCCAGTACGGCGGGAGGGTCCGATACGCAGTATTTT
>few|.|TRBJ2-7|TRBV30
CAWSVQNYDEQYF
TGTGCCTGGAGTGTACAAAACTACGACGAGCAGTACTTC
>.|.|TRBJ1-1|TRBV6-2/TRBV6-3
CATQLGGTEALF
TGTGCCACCCAGTTGGGGGGGACTGAAGCTCTCTTT
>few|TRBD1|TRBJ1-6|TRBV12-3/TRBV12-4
CASRKSGGYSPLHF
TGTGCCAGCAGGAAATCAGGGGGATATTCACCCCTCCACTTT
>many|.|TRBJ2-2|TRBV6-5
CASRSGTQNTGELFF
TGTGCCAGCAGGTCCGGGACTCAGAACACCGGGGAGCTGTTTTTT
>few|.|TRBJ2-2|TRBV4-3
CASSQDRFTGELFF
TGCGCCAGCAGCCAAGATCGCTTCACCGGGGAGCTGTTTTTT
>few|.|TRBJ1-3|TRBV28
CASSPFGESGNTIYF
TGTGCCAGCAGTCCATTTGGGGAGTCTGGAAACACCATATATTTT
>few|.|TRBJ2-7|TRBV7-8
CASSRVAGEQYF
TGTGCCAGCAGCCGGGTTGCTGGCGAGCAGTACTTC
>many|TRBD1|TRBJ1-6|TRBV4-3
CASSQGQGYSPLHF
TGCGCCAGCAGCCAGGGACAGGGGTATTCACCCCTCCACTTT
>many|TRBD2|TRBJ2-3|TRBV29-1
CSVERRVAGGYGDTQYF
TGCAGCGTTGAAAGACGGGTAGCGGGGGGTTATGGGGATACGCAGTATTTT
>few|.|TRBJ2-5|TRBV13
CASSLITSRETQYF
TGTGCCAGCAGCTTAATTACTAGTAGAGAGACCCAGTACTTC
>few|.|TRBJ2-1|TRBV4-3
CASSQDRTFYNEQFF
TGCGCCAGCAGCCAAGACAGGACATTCTACAATGAGCAGTTCTTC
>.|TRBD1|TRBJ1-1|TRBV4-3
CASGQGDRGYVEAFF
TGCGCCAGCGGCCAGGGGGACAGGGGATATGTTGAAGCTTTCTTT
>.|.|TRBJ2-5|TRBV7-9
CASSMQGGLETQYF
TGTGCCAGCAGCATGCAGGGTGGATTGGAGACCCAGTACTTC
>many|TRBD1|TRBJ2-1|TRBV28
CASRGWDRSSYNEQFF
TGTGCCAGCAGAGGCTGGGACAGGAGCTCCTACAATGAGCAGTTCTTC
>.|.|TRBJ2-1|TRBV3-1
CASSQDWGGPDNEQFF
TGTGCCAGCAGCCAAGATTGGGGGGGGCCGGACAATGAGCAGTTCTTC
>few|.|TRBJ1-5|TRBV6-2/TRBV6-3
CASSSPGLSSNQPQHF
TGTGCCAGCAGTTCGCCAGGACTGAGTAGCAATCAGCCCCAGCATTTT
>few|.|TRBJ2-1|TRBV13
CASSLGVRLNEQFF
TGTGCCAGCAGCTTAGGCGTACGCCTAAATGAGCAGTTCTTC
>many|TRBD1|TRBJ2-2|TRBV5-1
CASTPSGTDYTGELFF
TGCGCCAGCACCCCGTCCGGGACAGACTACACCGGGGAGCTGTTTTTT
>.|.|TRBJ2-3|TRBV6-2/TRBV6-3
CASGRWGASDTQYF
TGTGCCAGCGGGCGGTGGGGGGCTTCGGATACGCAGTATTTT
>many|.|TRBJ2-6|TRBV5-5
CASSALPGLTYGANVLTF
TGTGCCAGCAGCGCATTACCGGGACTGACGTATGGGGCCAACGTCCTGACTTTC
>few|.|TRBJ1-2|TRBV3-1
CASSLTGNPPTGYTF
TGTGCCAGCAGCCTAACAGGGAATCCACCGACCGGCTACACCTTC
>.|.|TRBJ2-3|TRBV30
CAWNGDGDTQYF
TGTGCCTGGAATGGTGATGGGGATACGCAGTATTTT
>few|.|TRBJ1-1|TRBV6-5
CASSRDHEAFF
TGTGCCAGCAGCCGCGACCATGAAGCTTTCTTT
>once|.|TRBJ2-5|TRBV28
CASSSAQGPQETQYF
TGTGCCAGCAGCTCAGCCCAGGGGCCCCAAGAGACCCAGTACTTC
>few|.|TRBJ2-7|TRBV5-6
CASSLIQSEQYF
TGTGCCAGCAGCTTGATTCAGTCCGAGCAGTACTTC
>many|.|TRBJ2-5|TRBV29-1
CSVEDWAVQETQYF
TGCAGCGTTGAAGATTGGGCCGTCCAAGAGACCCAGTACTTC
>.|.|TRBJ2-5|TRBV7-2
CASSLGRGAETQYF
TGTGCCAGCAGCTTAGGTCGGGGGGCTGAGACCCAGTACTTC
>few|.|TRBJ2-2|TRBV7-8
CASSFDPGELFF
TGTGCCAGCAGCTTCGATCCCGGGGAGCTGTTTTTT
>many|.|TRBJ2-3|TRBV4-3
CASSQQGWTDTQYF
TGCGCCAGCAGCCAACAGGGTTGGACAGATACGCAGTATTTT
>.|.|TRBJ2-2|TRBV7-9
CASSLALPARARPGELFF
TGTGCCAGCAGCTTAGCGCTACCCGCCCGGGCTAGGCCCGGGGAGCTGTTTTTT
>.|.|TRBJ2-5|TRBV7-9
CASSGRTGLQETQYF
TGTGCCAGCAGCGGGCGGACAGGACTACAAGAGACCCAGTACTTC
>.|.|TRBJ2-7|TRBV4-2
CASSQGKLYEQYF
TGTGCCAGCAGCCAGGGAAAATTATACGAGCAGTACTTC
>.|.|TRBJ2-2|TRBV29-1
CGAHGTDTGELFF
TGCGGCGCCCACGGGACCGACACCGGGGAGCTGTTTTTT
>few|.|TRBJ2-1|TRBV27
CASSSLPSWNNEQFF
TGTGCCAGCAGTTCTCTACCATCGTGGAACAATGAGCAGTTCTTC